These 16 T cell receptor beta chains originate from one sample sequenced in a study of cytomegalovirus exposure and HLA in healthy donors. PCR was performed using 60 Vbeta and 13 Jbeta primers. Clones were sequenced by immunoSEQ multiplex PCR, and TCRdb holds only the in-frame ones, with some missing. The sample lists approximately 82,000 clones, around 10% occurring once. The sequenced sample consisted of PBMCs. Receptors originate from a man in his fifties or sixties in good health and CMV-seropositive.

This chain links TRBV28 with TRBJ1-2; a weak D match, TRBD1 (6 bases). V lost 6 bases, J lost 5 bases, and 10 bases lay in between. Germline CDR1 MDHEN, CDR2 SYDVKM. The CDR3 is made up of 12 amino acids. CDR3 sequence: CASRGAGYGYTF. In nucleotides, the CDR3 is TGTGCCAGCAGGGGGGCAGGGTATGGCTACACCTTC.

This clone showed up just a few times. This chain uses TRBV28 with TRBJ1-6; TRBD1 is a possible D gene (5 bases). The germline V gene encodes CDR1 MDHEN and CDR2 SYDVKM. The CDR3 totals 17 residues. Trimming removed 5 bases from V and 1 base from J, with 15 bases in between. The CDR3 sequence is CASSDGGGESYNSPLHF. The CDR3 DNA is TGTGCCAGCAGTGACGGGGGGGGAGAGTCCTATAATTCACCCCTCCACTTT.

The CDR3 nucleotides read TGTGCCAGCAGCTTAGGGGGACAGTCGCTCCAAGAGACCCAGTACTTC. Protein: CASSLGGQSLQETQYF. The chain uses TRBV11-3 and TRBJ2-5, with TRBD1 matching over 7 bases. The CDR3 loop spans 16 amino acids. CDR1 and CDR2 from the germline V gene are SGHNT and YENEEA. Trimming at V came to 1 base and at J to 1 base, leaving 6 bases not matched to a gene. Looking up the rest from reference TRBV11-3 and TRBJ2-5 gives the full variable domain: EAGVVQSPRYKIIEKKQPVAFWCNPISGHNTLYWYLQNLGQGPELLIRYENEEAVDDSQLPKDRFSAERLKGVDSTLKIQPAELGDSAVYLCASSLGGQSLQETQYFGPGTRLLVL.

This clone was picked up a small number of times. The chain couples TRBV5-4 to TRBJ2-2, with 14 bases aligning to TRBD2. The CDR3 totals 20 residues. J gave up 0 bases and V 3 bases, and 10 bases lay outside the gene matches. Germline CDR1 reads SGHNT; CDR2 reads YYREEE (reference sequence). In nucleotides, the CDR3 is TGTGCCAGCAGCTCCAGACTAGCGGGAGGGCTGATTACGAACACCGGGGAGCTGTTTTTT. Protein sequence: CASSSRLAGGLITNTGELFF.

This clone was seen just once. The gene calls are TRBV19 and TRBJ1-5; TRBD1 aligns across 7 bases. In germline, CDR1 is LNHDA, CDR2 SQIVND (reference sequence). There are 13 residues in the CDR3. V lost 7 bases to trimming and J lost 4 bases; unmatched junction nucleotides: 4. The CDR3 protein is CASNPQGNQPQHF. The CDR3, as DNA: TGTGCCAGTAATCCACAGGGGAATCAGCCCCAGCATTTT.

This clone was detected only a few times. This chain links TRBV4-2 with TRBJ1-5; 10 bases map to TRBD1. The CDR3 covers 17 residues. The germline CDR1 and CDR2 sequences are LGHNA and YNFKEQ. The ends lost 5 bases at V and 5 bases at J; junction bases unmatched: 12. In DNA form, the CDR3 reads TGTGCCAGCAGCGAAACCCGGCTGGGACAGGGGCATCAGCCCCAGCATTTT. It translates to CASSETRLGQGHQPQHF.

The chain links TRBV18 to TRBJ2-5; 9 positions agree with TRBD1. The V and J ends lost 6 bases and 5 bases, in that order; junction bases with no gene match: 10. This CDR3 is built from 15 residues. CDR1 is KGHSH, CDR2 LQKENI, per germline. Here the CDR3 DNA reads TGTGCCAGCTCCCTCCTACAGGGGGCTGGGGAGACCCAGTACTTC. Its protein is CASSLLQGAGETQYF.

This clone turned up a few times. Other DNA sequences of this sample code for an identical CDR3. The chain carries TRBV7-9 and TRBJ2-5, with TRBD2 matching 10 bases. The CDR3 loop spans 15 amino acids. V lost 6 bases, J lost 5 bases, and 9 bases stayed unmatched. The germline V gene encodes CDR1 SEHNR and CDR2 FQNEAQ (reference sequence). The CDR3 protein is CASSLKLAGKETQYF. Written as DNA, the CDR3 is TGTGCCAGCAGTTTAAAACTAGCGGGAAAGGAGACCCAGTACTTC.

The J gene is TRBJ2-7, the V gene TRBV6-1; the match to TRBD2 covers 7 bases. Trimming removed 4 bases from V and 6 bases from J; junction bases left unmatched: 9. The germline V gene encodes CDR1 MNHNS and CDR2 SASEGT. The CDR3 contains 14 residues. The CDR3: CASSGVGGSAEQYV. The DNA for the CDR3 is TGTGCCAGCAGTGGGGTGGGAGGGTCGGCCGAGCAGTACGTC.

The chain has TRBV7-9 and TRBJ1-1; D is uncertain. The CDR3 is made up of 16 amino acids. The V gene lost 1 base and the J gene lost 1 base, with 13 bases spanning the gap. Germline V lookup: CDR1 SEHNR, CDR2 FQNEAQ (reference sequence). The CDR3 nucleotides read TGTGCCAGCAGCTTAGAAGAGGCACGATCGAACACTGAAGCTTTCTTT. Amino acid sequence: CASSLEEARSNTEAFF.

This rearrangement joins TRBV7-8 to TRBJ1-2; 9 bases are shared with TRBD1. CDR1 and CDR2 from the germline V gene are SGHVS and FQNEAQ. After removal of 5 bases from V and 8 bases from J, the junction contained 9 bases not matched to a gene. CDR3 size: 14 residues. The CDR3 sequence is CASSELTGGRGYTF. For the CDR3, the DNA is TGTGCCAGCAGCGAACTCACAGGGGGCCGAGGCTACACCTTC.

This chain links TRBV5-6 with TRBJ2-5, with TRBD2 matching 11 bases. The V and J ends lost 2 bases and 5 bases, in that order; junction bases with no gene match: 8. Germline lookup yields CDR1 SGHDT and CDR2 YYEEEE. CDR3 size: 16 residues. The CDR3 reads CASSLLAGVVFETQYF. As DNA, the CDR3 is TGTGCCAGCAGCTTACTAGCGGGAGTAGTTTTTGAGACCCAGTACTTC.

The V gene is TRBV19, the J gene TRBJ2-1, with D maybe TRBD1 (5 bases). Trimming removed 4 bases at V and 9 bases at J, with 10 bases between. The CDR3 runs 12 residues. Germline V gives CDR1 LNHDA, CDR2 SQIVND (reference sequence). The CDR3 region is CASSSTGPEQFF. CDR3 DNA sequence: TGTGCCAGTAGTAGTACAGGTCCTGAGCAGTTCTTC.

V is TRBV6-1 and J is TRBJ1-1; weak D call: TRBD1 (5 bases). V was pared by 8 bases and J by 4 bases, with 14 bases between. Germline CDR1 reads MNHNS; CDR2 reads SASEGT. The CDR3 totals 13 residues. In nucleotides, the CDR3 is TGTGCCAGCGGGTCAGGGTTCGGCACTGAAGCTTTCTTT. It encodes CASGSGFGTEAFF.

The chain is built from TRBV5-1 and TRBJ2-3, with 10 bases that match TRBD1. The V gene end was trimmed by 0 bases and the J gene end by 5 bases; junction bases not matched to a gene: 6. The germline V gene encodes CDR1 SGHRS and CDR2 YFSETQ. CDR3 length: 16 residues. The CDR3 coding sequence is TGCGCCAGCAGCTTGGAAGGGACAGGGGTGGGAGATACGCAGTATTTT. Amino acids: CASSLEGTGVGDTQYF.

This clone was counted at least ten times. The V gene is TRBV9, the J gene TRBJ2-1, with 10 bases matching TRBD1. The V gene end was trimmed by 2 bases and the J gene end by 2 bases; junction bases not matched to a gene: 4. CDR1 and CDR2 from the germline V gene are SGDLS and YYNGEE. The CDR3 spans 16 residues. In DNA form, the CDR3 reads TGTGCCAGCAGCGTGCTGGGGACAGGGGCCTACAATGAGCAGTTCTTC. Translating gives CASSVLGTGAYNEQFF. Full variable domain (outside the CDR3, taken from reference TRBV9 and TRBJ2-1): DSGVTQTPKHLITATGQRVTLRCSPRSGDLSVYWYQQSLDQGLQFLIQYYNGEERAKGNILERFSAQQFPDLHSELNLSSLELGDSALYFCASSVLGTGAYNEQFFGPGTRLTVL.